This TCR beta chain was profiled in a study of cytomegalovirus exposure and HLA in healthy donors. Study-wide findings and caveats: Cytomegalovirus-associated TCR beta chains were listed, numbering approximately 150.

Details on this clone: Its specificity is not known.

Each donor's status was that of a healthy bone marrow donor. Researchers ran the PCR with 60 Vbeta and 13 Jbeta primers. Only in-frame clones appear in the TCRdb table, and some are missing; sequencing was by immunoSEQ multiplex PCR. The sample records under 200,000 clones, roughly 13% being singletons. The origin of this receptor is a man aged 50 or older in good health and CMV-seropositive. Sequenced input: PBMCs.

CDR3 nucleotide sequence: TGCAGCGTTGCGGGGAGGCGCCAAGAGACCCAGTACTTC. Protein sequence: CSVAGRRQETQYF. The rearrangement links TRBV29-1 to TRBJ2-5, with D possibly matching TRBD2 (6 bases). CDR1 and CDR2 (germline): SQVTM, ANQGSEA. CDR3 length equals 13 residues. The germline V and J ends were trimmed by 4 bases and 1 base, with 10 bases remaining between them.